This TCR beta chain emerged from a study of cytomegalovirus exposure and HLA in healthy donors. The study ran its PCR with 60 Vbeta and 13 Jbeta primers. Assay: immunoSEQ multiplex PCR; the TCRdb copy retains only in-frame clones and omits some. Here the sample spans roughly 160,000 clones, more than 75% being singletons. This clone was seen only a few times. Its antigen remains unknown. Study-wide results and limits: Some 16,000 TCR beta sequences were associated with HLA alleles at 0.05 false discovery rate in a later analysis. The authors judged a highly shared variant cluster likely a sequencing artifact.

V was clipped by 5 bases and J by 5 bases, with 12 bases between them. This CDR3 has 13 amino acids. Germline V lookup: CDR1 SGHTA, CDR2 FQGNSA. This chain links TRBV7-2 with TRBJ2-5; tentative D call: TRBD2 (6 bases). The TCR comes from a man younger than 45 in good health and CMV-seropositive. The material sequenced was PBMCs. The CDR3 sequence is CASSPTRGETQYF. The CDR3 bases are TGTGCCAGCAGCCCGACTAGAGGGGAGACCCAGTACTTC.